One sample yielded the 9 T cell receptor beta chains listed below, sequenced in a study of long-term antiretroviral therapy in people with HIV. At the survey level, the v3.0 immunoSEQ assay was run. Only in-frame clones appear in the TCRdb table, and some are missing; sequencing was by immunoSEQ multiplex PCR. The table lists roughly 28,000 clones, 95% of them singletons. The source material was unsorted PBMCs, sampled 5.3 years after starting antiretroviral therapy. Receptor source: a man aged 45-65 years with HIV.

The chain has TRBV4-2 and TRBJ2-7, with TRBD2 as a possible D gene (6 bases). Germline V CDR1 and CDR2: LGHNA, YNFKEQ. This CDR3 is 15 amino acids long. Deletions cut 0 bases from V and 3 bases from J, with 12 bases between. CDR3 nucleotide sequence: TGTGCCAGCAGCCAAGACGGGTACGGGGGCTACGAGCAGTACTTC. Its protein is CASSQDGYGGYEQYF.

The rearrangement joins TRBV19 to TRBJ1-4, with no clear D. V dropped 3 bases and J dropped 8 bases, with 4 bases sitting between them. The CDR3 runs 11 residues. CDR1 is LNHDA and CDR2 is SQIVND in the germline V gene (reference sequence). The CDR3 DNA follows: TGTGCCAGTAGTATGGAAGAAAAACTGTTTTTT. Translating it yields CASSMEEKLFF.

The rearrangement links TRBV6-1 to TRBJ2-1, with D tentatively TRBD2 (5 bases). V dropped 1 base and J dropped 7 bases, with 23 bases sitting between them. The CDR3 covers 18 residues. Germline V gene lookup returns CDR1 MNHNS and CDR2 SASEGT. Written as DNA, the CDR3 is TGTGCCAGCAGTGAAGAGTATGGGGATGAGGGCGGGTGGAATGAGCAGTTCTTC. It translates to CASSEEYGDEGGWNEQFF.

The genes are TRBV6-6 and TRBJ1-6; the D is unclear. Germline V gene lookup returns CDR1 MNHNY and CDR2 SVGAGI (reference sequence). The CDR3 has 15 residues. V was clipped by 2 bases and J by 6 bases, with 11 bases between them. The CDR3 nucleotides are TGTGCCAGCAGTTACGCAGATCCCGGTAATTCACCCCTCCACTTT. As protein: CASSYADPGNSPLHF.

This chain uses TRBV7-8 with TRBJ2-7, with TRBD1 matching over 10 bases. Germline CDR1 and CDR2: SGHVS and FQNEAQ. This CDR3 has 14 residues. V lost 5 bases to trimming and J lost 5 bases; unmatched junction nucleotides: 6. In DNA form, the CDR3 reads TGTGCCAGCAGCCCCCGGGACAGGGGCAACGAGCAGTACTTC. Its protein product is CASSPRDRGNEQYF.

V is TRBV20-1 and J is TRBJ2-7, with D unclear. CDR3 length: 11 amino acids. Deletions cut 4 bases from V and 2 bases from J, with 6 bases between. Looked up from germline, CDR1 is DFQATT and CDR2 is SNEGSKA (reference sequence). The CDR3: CSAKGPYEQYF. CDR3 nucleotide sequence: TGCAGTGCTAAAGGGCCCTACGAGCAGTACTTC.

The chain is built from TRBV12-2 and TRBJ2-6. TRBV12-2 is a pseudogene locus. CDR3 size: 18 residues. This chain's CDR3 is CASRLVVGYSSGANVLTF. Here the CDR3 DNA reads TGTGCAAGTCGCTTAGTAGTAGGGTACTCTTCTGGGGCCAACGTCCTGACTTTC.

The genes are TRBV4-3 and TRBJ2-2; D is unclear. Trimming removed 1 base at V and 5 bases at J, with 14 bases between. Germline CDR1 reads LGHNA; CDR2 reads YSLEER. The CDR3 consists of 16 residues. The CDR3 sequence: CASSQGTLRWTGELFF. The CDR3 coding sequence is TGCGCCAGCAGCCAAGGAACTCTCAGATGGACCGGGGAGCTGTTTTTT.

This chain joins TRBV13 and TRBJ2-7; 9 bases are a match to TRBD2. The CDR3 is made up of 15 amino acids. The V and J ends lost 5 bases and 5 bases, in that order; junction bases with no gene match: 10. Germline loops: CDR1 PRHDT, CDR2 FYEKMQ (reference sequence). CDR3 amino acids: CASSPAPSGAHEQYF. The CDR3 region has the DNA TGTGCCAGCAGCCCCGCCCCTAGCGGGGCACACGAGCAGTACTTC.